This TCR beta chain was sequenced in a study of T cells in Graves' hyperthyroidism and ophthalmopathy. What was amplified from RNA transcripts were TCR beta CDR3 regions. Carried out on the TCR CDR3, a first-round RT-PCR used the HTBI primer set. TCRdb recomputed calls from the multiplex PCR reads with MiXCR, one row per CDR3 protein. This sample has some 180,000 distinct CDR3 sequences, with about a sixth found just once. Those with hyperthyroidism were 18 to 65 years old, newly diagnosed, and ill for under 2 months. The PBMCs studied were ones that came from 9 to 10 ml fresh peripheral blood. This clonotype was picked up many times. Its antigen is undetermined. The V segment lost 0 bases and the J segment 5 bases; nucleotides outside the gene matches: 15. The germline CDR1 and CDR2 sequences are SGHTA and FQGTGA. CDR3 length: 19 amino acids. The study's findings and limits: With a median lead of 6.5 months before onset, the model predicted ophthalmopathy. Ophthalmopathy and stable hyperthyroidism were separated by a 13 V-J model.

Sequenced material: blood. This TCR derives from a woman aged 45-59 years with Graves' hyperthyroidism. This sequence joins TRBV7-3 and TRBJ2-3; 9 positions agree with TRBD2. Here the CDR3 reads CASSLTHTVASGNGDTQYF. CDR3 bases: TGTGCCAGCAGCTTAACCCACACCGTCGCTAGCGGGAATGGAGATACGCAGTATTTT.